This T cell receptor beta chain was recorded in a study of cytomegalovirus exposure and HLA in healthy donors. Across the whole study: The use of the same platform for the roughly 120 validation repertoires and the roughly 700 first-cohort repertoires was reported by a later analysis.

Notes on this clone: The target antigen is unknown.

V trimming: 5 bases; J trimming: 2 bases; junction bases outside the gene matches: 9. Per the germline V gene, CDR1 is MNHNY and CDR2 is SVGAGI (reference sequence). The CDR3 is made up of 16 amino acids. Libraries were prepared by immunoSEQ multiplex PCR; TCRdb keeps only in-frame clonotypes and omits some of them. The profile covers about 150,000 clones, with about 88% appearing a single time and around 3.4% taken by the ten largest. General study points: Generally TCR sequences proved uncommon, though certain public TCRs appeared in numerous donors. According to a later analysis, TCR clusters from the first cohort tended to co-occur in the approximately 130 validation repertoires. As was reported, the classifier diagnosed cytomegalovirus status with high specificity and sensitivity.

Sequenced input: PBMCs. V and J are TRBV6-6 and TRBJ2-3, with TRBD1 identical over 8 bases. The sequence was collected from a woman between 18 and 29 years old in good health and CMV-seropositive. CDR3 coding DNA: TGTGCCAGCAGTCCCCAGGACAGGGAATTCACAGATACGCAGTATTTT. This gives the protein CASSPQDREFTDTQYF.